A selection of T cell receptor beta chains follows, all from one sample in a study of blood T cell repertoires in COVID-19. Using immunoSEQ multiplex PCR, the repertoire was profiled, and TCRdb retains in-frame clones only, with some absent. Among under 200,000 clones listed, around nine tenths were seen once. The sequenced material came from peripheral blood. The receptor source for this set is a woman in her 70s with COVID-19, enrolled during active disease. Both conserved end residues are part of each CDR3. Each record gives: D gene, V gene, clone size, CDR3 length, J gene, CDR3 DNA, CDR3 protein. The D gene is left open where the match is weak. The size entry is marked missing in some rows and otherwise reads once, few, many or a size class.

D gene: -
V gene: TRBV6-5
clone size: -
CDR3 length: 14
J gene: TRBJ1-5
CDR3 DNA: TGTGCCAGCAGCCAGGGGTTCGGGGATCAGCCCCAGCATTTT
CDR3 protein: CASSQGFGDQPQHF

D gene: -
V gene: TRBV2
clone size: -
CDR3 length: 13
J gene: TRBJ1-6
CDR3 DNA: TGTGCCAGCAGTGACAGGGAAGTCTCACCCCTCCACTTT
CDR3 protein: CASSDREVSPLHF

D gene: TRBD1
V gene: TRBV19
clone size: -
CDR3 length: 15
J gene: TRBJ2-6
CDR3 DNA: TGTGCCAGTAGGGACAGGAGCTCTGGGGCCAACGTCCTGACTTTC
CDR3 protein: CASRDRSSGANVLTF

D gene: TRBD1
V gene: TRBV30
clone size: once
CDR3 length: 16
J gene: TRBJ1-5
CDR3 DNA: TGTGCCTGGAGTGTACGCGGCAGGGGGAGCGATCAGCCCCAGCATTTT
CDR3 protein: CAWSVRGRGSDQPQHF

D gene: -
V gene: TRBV3-1/TRBV3-2
clone size: few
CDR3 length: 16
J gene: TRBJ1-6
CDR3 DNA: TGTGCCAGCAGCCAAGATTTGAGCTCCTATAATTCACCCCTCCACTTT
CDR3 protein: CASSQDLSSYNSPLHF

D gene: -
V gene: TRBV6-6
clone size: -
CDR3 length: 16
J gene: TRBJ2-2
CDR3 DNA: TGTGCCAGCAGGAAGGAGGGACAGTCGGCCACCGGGGAGCTGTTTTTT
CDR3 protein: CASRKEGQSATGELFF

D gene: -
V gene: TRBV14
clone size: -
CDR3 length: 21
J gene: TRBJ1-1
CDR3 DNA: TGTGCCAGCAGCCAAGTCTATGGGGGGGGAAGGAGTTTAAAGGAGGACACTGAAGCTTTCTTT
CDR3 protein: CASSQVYGGGRSLKEDTEAFF

D gene: TRBD1
V gene: TRBV20-1
clone size: -
CDR3 length: 11
J gene: TRBJ2-1
CDR3 DNA: TGCAGTGCTCCGACAGGGCGTGAGCAGTTCTTC
CDR3 protein: CSAPTGREQFF

D gene: -
V gene: TRBV5-1
clone size: -
CDR3 length: 15
J gene: TRBJ2-2
CDR3 DNA: TGCGCCAGCAGCCCGCGGACTCCAAACACCGGGGAGCTGTTTTTT
CDR3 protein: CASSPRTPNTGELFF

D gene: TRBD2
V gene: TRBV11-2
clone size: -
CDR3 length: 19
J gene: TRBJ2-3
CDR3 DNA: TGTGCCAGCAGCCTCAAATCCGGGACTAGCGGGGGGGCCTTATATACGCAGTATTTT
CDR3 protein: CASSLKSGTSGGALYTQYF

D gene: -
V gene: TRBV3-1/TRBV3-2
clone size: -
CDR3 length: 14
J gene: TRBJ2-3
CDR3 DNA: TGTGCCAGCAGCCAAGACAGGGCCACAGATACGCAGTATTTT
CDR3 protein: CASSQDRATDTQYF

D gene: TRBD2
V gene: TRBV5-1
clone size: -
CDR3 length: 14
J gene: TRBJ2-5
CDR3 DNA: TGCGCCAGCAGCTTGGGACTAGCTTCAGAGACCCAGTACTTC
CDR3 protein: CASSLGLASETQYF

D gene: -
V gene: TRBV11-2
clone size: -
CDR3 length: 13
J gene: TRBJ2-1
CDR3 DNA: TGTGCCAGCAGCCCTCGACTCGCGGATGAGCAGTTCTTC
CDR3 protein: CASSPRLADEQFF

D gene: TRBD2
V gene: TRBV2
clone size: -
CDR3 length: 16
J gene: TRBJ2-1
CDR3 DNA: TGTGCCAGCACCGATCCCCCTAGCGGGCCCCAGGGTGAGCAGTTCTTC
CDR3 protein: CASTDPPSGPQGEQFF

D gene: TRBD1
V gene: TRBV7-2
clone size: -
CDR3 length: 17
J gene: TRBJ2-2
CDR3 DNA: TGTGCCAGCAGCCAAACCGGACAGGGGGCGAACACCGGGGAGCTGTTTTTT
CDR3 protein: CASSQTGQGANTGELFF

D gene: -
V gene: TRBV7-9
clone size: -
CDR3 length: 14
J gene: TRBJ2-3
CDR3 DNA: TGTGCCAGCAGCTCCGAGGCAGATTTCGATACGCAGTATTTT
CDR3 protein: CASSSEADFDTQYF

D gene: -
V gene: TRBV5-4
clone size: -
CDR3 length: 13
J gene: TRBJ2-7
CDR3 DNA: TGTGCCAGCAGCTTGGGACAGAAGTACGAGCAGTACTTC
CDR3 protein: CASSLGQKYEQYF

D gene: TRBD1
V gene: TRBV30
clone size: -
CDR3 length: 16
J gene: TRBJ1-5
CDR3 DNA: TGTGCCTGGAGTATTGCAGGGGGCCGGGGCAATCAGCCCCAGCATTTT
CDR3 protein: CAWSIAGGRGNQPQHF

D gene: TRBD2
V gene: TRBV30
clone size: -
CDR3 length: 15
J gene: TRBJ2-7
CDR3 DNA: TGTGCCTGGAGTGTAAAACTAGCGGGGGTGAGCGAGCAGTACTTC
CDR3 protein: CAWSVKLAGVSEQYF

D gene: TRBD1
V gene: TRBV10-3
clone size: -
CDR3 length: 15
J gene: TRBJ1-6
CDR3 DNA: TGTGCCATCAGAGACAGGGGCGAGTCTAATTCACCCCTCCACTTT
CDR3 protein: CAIRDRGESNSPLHF

D gene: -
V gene: TRBV7-2
clone size: -
CDR3 length: 13
J gene: TRBJ1-4
CDR3 DNA: TGTGCCAGCAGCTTAGCGTCCGGGGGAAAACTGTTTTTT
CDR3 protein: CASSLASGGKLFF

D gene: TRBD2
V gene: TRBV7-2
clone size: -
CDR3 length: 14
J gene: TRBJ2-5
CDR3 DNA: TGTGCCAGCAGCTTAGCAGGGAGGGAAGAGACCCAGTACTTC
CDR3 protein: CASSLAGREETQYF

D gene: -
V gene: TRBV5-1
clone size: -
CDR3 length: 13
J gene: TRBJ2-3
CDR3 DNA: TGCGCCAGCAGCTTGGACTACACAGATACGCAGTATTTT
CDR3 protein: CASSLDYTDTQYF

D gene: TRBD1
V gene: TRBV19
clone size: -
CDR3 length: 11
J gene: TRBJ2-7
CDR3 DNA: TGTGCCAGTTCTGACAGGGACGAGCAGTACTTC
CDR3 protein: CASSDRDEQYF

D gene: -
V gene: TRBV5-1
clone size: once
CDR3 length: 16
J gene: TRBJ1-1
CDR3 DNA: TGCGCCAGCACAAGCCAATCTACAGGGACGAACACTGAAGCTTTCTTT
CDR3 protein: CASTSQSTGTNTEAFF

D gene: -
V gene: TRBV6-5
clone size: once
CDR3 length: 13
J gene: TRBJ1-5
CDR3 DNA: TGTGCCAGCAGTAGGGAGAGCAATCAGCCCCAGCATTTT
CDR3 protein: CASSRESNQPQHF

D gene: TRBD1
V gene: TRBV28
clone size: -
CDR3 length: 15
J gene: TRBJ2-5
CDR3 DNA: TGTGCCAGCAGTACAGGGGGCGGGGGAAGAGGGACCCAGTACTTC
CDR3 protein: CASSTGGGGRGTQYF

D gene: TRBD1
V gene: TRBV6-1
clone size: -
CDR3 length: 17
J gene: TRBJ1-6
CDR3 DNA: TGTGCCAGCAGTGAAGCTGACAGGGGGCGGGCGGTTTCACCCCTCCACTTT
CDR3 protein: CASSEADRGRAVSPLHF

D gene: TRBD2
V gene: TRBV10-1
clone size: -
CDR3 length: 15
J gene: TRBJ2-5
CDR3 DNA: TGCGCCAGCAGTGACAAATCCGGACTAGGAGAGACCCAGTACTTC
CDR3 protein: CASSDKSGLGETQYF

D gene: TRBD1
V gene: TRBV10-3
clone size: once
CDR3 length: 16
J gene: TRBJ1-2
CDR3 DNA: TGTGCCATCAGTGAGCGGACAGGGGGCGATAACTATGGCTACACCTTC
CDR3 protein: CAISERTGGDNYGYTF

D gene: TRBD1
V gene: TRBV28
clone size: -
CDR3 length: 16
J gene: TRBJ1-5
CDR3 DNA: TGTGCCAGCAGTACGGGCAGGGGGCGAAGGGATCAGCCCCAGCATTTT
CDR3 protein: CASSTGRGRRDQPQHF

D gene: -
V gene: TRBV2
clone size: -
CDR3 length: 15
J gene: TRBJ1-2
CDR3 DNA: TGTGCCAGCAGTGAATTGGAGGGAACTAACTATGGCTACACCTTC
CDR3 protein: CASSELEGTNYGYTF

D gene: -
V gene: TRBV5-4
clone size: -
CDR3 length: 12
J gene: TRBJ2-7
CDR3 DNA: TGTGCCAGCAGCTTGGTGCCGGGCGAGCAGTACTTC
CDR3 protein: CASSLVPGEQYF

D gene: TRBD1
V gene: TRBV4-1
clone size: -
CDR3 length: 16
J gene: TRBJ2-7
CDR3 DNA: TGCGCCAGCAGCCAGAAAAATATGACAGGGTATTACGAGCAGTACTTC
CDR3 protein: CASSQKNMTGYYEQYF

D gene: TRBD1
V gene: TRBV5-6
clone size: once
CDR3 length: 16
J gene: TRBJ1-2
CDR3 DNA: TGTGCCAGCAGCTTCTCCGGGACAGAGGGATTCTATGGCTACACCTTC
CDR3 protein: CASSFSGTEGFYGYTF

D gene: TRBD1
V gene: TRBV5-1
clone size: -
CDR3 length: 16
J gene: TRBJ1-6
CDR3 DNA: TGCGCCAGCAGCTTGTTCCCAGGGGGCGTGAATTCACCCCTCCACTTT
CDR3 protein: CASSLFPGGVNSPLHF

D gene: -
V gene: TRBV30
clone size: once
CDR3 length: 13
J gene: TRBJ2-7
CDR3 DNA: TGTGCCTGGAGTGCTAGCGTATCCTACGAGCAGTACTTC
CDR3 protein: CAWSASVSYEQYF

D gene: -
V gene: TRBV28
clone size: -
CDR3 length: 12
J gene: TRBJ2-7
CDR3 DNA: TGTGCCAGCAGTCCACAGGGCCACGAGCAGTACTTC
CDR3 protein: CASSPQGHEQYF

D gene: -
V gene: TRBV20-1
clone size: -
CDR3 length: 11
J gene: TRBJ2-3
CDR3 DNA: TGCAGTCCCCAGAGGACAGATACGCAGTATTTT
CDR3 protein: CSPQRTDTQYF

D gene: TRBD1
V gene: TRBV2
clone size: -
CDR3 length: 14
J gene: TRBJ2-3
CDR3 DNA: TGTGCCAGCAGTGGGGGACAGGGATTTGATACGCAGTATTTT
CDR3 protein: CASSGGQGFDTQYF

D gene: -
V gene: TRBV3-1/TRBV3-2
clone size: once
CDR3 length: 12
J gene: TRBJ2-1
CDR3 DNA: TGTGCCAGCAGCCAAAGGGGCAGTGAGCAGTTCTTC
CDR3 protein: CASSQRGSEQFF

D gene: TRBD1
V gene: TRBV5-1
clone size: -
CDR3 length: 15
J gene: TRBJ1-6
CDR3 DNA: TGCGCCAGCAGCTTGGAACAGGGGAGTAATTCACCCCTCCACTTT
CDR3 protein: CASSLEQGSNSPLHF

D gene: TRBD2
V gene: TRBV10-2
clone size: -
CDR3 length: 17
J gene: TRBJ2-3
CDR3 DNA: TGCGCCAGCAGGCCCTGGACCTCTAGCGGAGGAACAGATACGCAGTATTTT
CDR3 protein: CASRPWTSSGGTDTQYF

D gene: TRBD1
V gene: TRBV29-1
clone size: -
CDR3 length: 14
J gene: TRBJ1-1
CDR3 DNA: TGCAGCGTTGTGGGGGGACAGGGCAGCACTGAAGCTTTCTTT
CDR3 protein: CSVVGGQGSTEAFF

D gene: -
V gene: TRBV19
clone size: -
CDR3 length: 19
J gene: TRBJ2-7
CDR3 DNA: TGTGCCAGTAGTATATCCCCCCCGGGACACCACCGCCCTCCCTACGAGCAGTACTTC
CDR3 protein: CASSISPPGHHRPPYEQYF

D gene: -
V gene: TRBV3-1/TRBV3-2
clone size: once
CDR3 length: 14
J gene: TRBJ1-1
CDR3 DNA: TGTGCCAGCAGCCAAACTGGGGCGAACACTGAAGCTTTCTTT
CDR3 protein: CASSQTGANTEAFF

D gene: -
V gene: TRBV7-3
clone size: -
CDR3 length: 13
J gene: TRBJ2-5
CDR3 DNA: TGTGCCAGCAGCCCATCCCGGGACATGACCCAGTACTTC
CDR3 protein: CASSPSRDMTQYF

D gene: TRBD1
V gene: TRBV3-1/TRBV3-2
clone size: -
CDR3 length: 12
J gene: TRBJ1-2
CDR3 DNA: TGTGCCAGCAGCCAAGGTGGGACAGTTGCACTTTTC
CDR3 protein: CASSQGGTVALF

D gene: -
V gene: TRBV5-1
clone size: -
CDR3 length: 15
J gene: TRBJ2-7
CDR3 DNA: TGCGCCAGCAGCTACTCTGGACAGCCGACCTACGAGCAGTACTTC
CDR3 protein: CASSYSGQPTYEQYF